Below, 8 T cell receptor beta chains from the same sample are listed, as sequenced in a study of memory CD4+ T cells and cytomegalovirus serostatus. Single viable CD3+CD4+CD8-CD45RO+ cells were sorted as the memory CD4+ T cells. Libraries were prepared by immunoSEQ multiplex PCR; TCRdb keeps only in-frame clonotypes and omits some of them. The sample lists some 27,000 clones, about 71% seen once, with about 1% in the top ten. Sequenced sample: memory CD4+ T cells from blood. The receptors were sampled from an adult in good health and CMV-seronegative.

The V call is TRBV4-2, the J call TRBJ1-2; TRBD1 aligns across 7 bases. In germline, CDR1 is LGHNA, CDR2 YNFKEQ. The length of the CDR3 is 15 residues. The ends lost 4 bases at V and 7 bases at J; junction bases unmatched: 12. The CDR3 here is CASSRDGYQGGGYTF. CDR3 nucleotide sequence: TGTGCCAGCAGCCGAGACGGGTACCAGGGGGGTGGCTACACCTTC.

The chain uses TRBV4-3 and TRBJ1-5, with D unclear. The CDR3 covers 15 residues. Germline-derived CDR1 and CDR2 are LGHNA and YSLEER. The germline V and J ends were trimmed by 3 bases and 2 bases, with 11 bases remaining between them. Here the CDR3 reads CASSHQAGGNQPQHF. In DNA, the CDR3 is TGCGCCAGCAGCCATCAAGCAGGTGGCAATCAGCCCCAGCATTTT.

This clone was counted only a few times. The chain recombines TRBV6-5 with TRBJ2-3; 8 positions match TRBD2. The CDR3 loop spans 15 amino acids. Looked up from germline, CDR1 is MNHEY and CDR2 is SVGAGI. The V and J ends lost 4 bases and 0 bases, in that order; junction bases with no gene match: 3. This chain's CDR3 is CASSLAGLSTDTQYF. The CDR3 DNA follows: TGTGCCAGCAGTTTAGCGGGGTTAAGCACAGATACGCAGTATTTT.

This clone occurred a few times. The rearrangement links TRBV27 to TRBJ1-1; a possible D gene is TRBD1 (5 bases). The length of the CDR3 is 14 residues. The germline CDR1 and CDR2 sequences are MNHEY and SMNVEV (reference sequence). Trimming removed 3 bases from V and 6 bases from J, with 14 bases in between. CDR3 DNA sequence: TGTGCCAGCAGTTTCTTGGGGGGAAAGGCTGAAGCTTTCTTT. Translating gives CASSFLGGKAEAFF.

In its sample, this clone was seen once. The J gene is TRBJ2-3, the V gene TRBV6-5; a possible D gene is TRBD2 (5 bases). This CDR3 has 11 amino acids. The germline gives CDR1 MNHEY, CDR2 SVGAGI. V lost 0 bases, J lost 14 bases, and 9 bases lay in between. The CDR3 loop reads CASSYSGELYF. DNA of the CDR3: TGTGCCAGCAGTTACTCGGGAGAACTGTATTTT.

This chain links TRBV18 with TRBJ2-5, with TRBD1 as a possible D gene (6 bases). Germline CDR1 and CDR2: KGHSH and LQKENI. The CDR3 covers 16 residues. Trimming left V 3 bases short and J 5 bases short, with 19 bases between. The CDR3 region is CASSPLFTGTGETQYF. As DNA, the CDR3 is TGTGCCAGCTCACCGCTTTTCACAGGGACGGGGGAGACCCAGTACTTC.

The rearrangement links TRBV5-1 to TRBJ1-4; D may be TRBD1 (5 bases). Germline V CDR1 and CDR2: SGHRS, YFSETQ. Trimming took off 4 bases at V and 7 bases at J, with 14 bases between the two ends. The CDR3 is 14 amino acids. The DNA of the CDR3 is TGCGCCAGCAGCCACAGGACGCCCGGTGAAAAACTGTTTTTT. Protein: CASSHRTPGEKLFF.

This clone was seen more than once but under ten times. This chain links TRBV6-1 with TRBJ1-6; D ambiguous. Germline-derived CDR1 and CDR2 are MNHNS and SASEGT. There are 13 residues in the CDR3. V was pared by 8 bases and J by 5 bases, with 10 bases between. The CDR3 spells CASYGRHNSPLHF. The CDR3 DNA reads as TGTGCCAGCTATGGACGCCATAATTCACCCCTCCACTTT.